This T cell receptor (beta chain) was identified during a study of T-cell reconstitution after alpha-beta-depleted transplantation in children. Unique molecular identifiers were used to barcode this TCRbeta library. TCRdb used MiXCR to reprocess the PCR reads, holding one entry per CDR3 protein. The table has some 200,000 distinct CDR3 sequences, approximately 10% seen once. This CDR3 region has 14 residues. CDR1 and CDR2 from the germline V gene are SGHAT and FQNNGV. Trimming took 2 bases from V and 5 from J, leaving 12 bases between them. The clonotype was recovered from a human donor who donated a stem cell graft to a child with acute lymphoblastic leukemia. This chain uses TRBV11-2 with TRBJ2-5, with D possibly being TRBD1 (6 bases). The sample consisted of PBMCs from the stem cell graft donor, taken from the stem cell graft. CDR3 DNA sequence: TGTGCCAGCAGCTTAATGGCAGGGGTTGAGACCCAGTACTTC. This codes for CASSLMAGVETQYF.